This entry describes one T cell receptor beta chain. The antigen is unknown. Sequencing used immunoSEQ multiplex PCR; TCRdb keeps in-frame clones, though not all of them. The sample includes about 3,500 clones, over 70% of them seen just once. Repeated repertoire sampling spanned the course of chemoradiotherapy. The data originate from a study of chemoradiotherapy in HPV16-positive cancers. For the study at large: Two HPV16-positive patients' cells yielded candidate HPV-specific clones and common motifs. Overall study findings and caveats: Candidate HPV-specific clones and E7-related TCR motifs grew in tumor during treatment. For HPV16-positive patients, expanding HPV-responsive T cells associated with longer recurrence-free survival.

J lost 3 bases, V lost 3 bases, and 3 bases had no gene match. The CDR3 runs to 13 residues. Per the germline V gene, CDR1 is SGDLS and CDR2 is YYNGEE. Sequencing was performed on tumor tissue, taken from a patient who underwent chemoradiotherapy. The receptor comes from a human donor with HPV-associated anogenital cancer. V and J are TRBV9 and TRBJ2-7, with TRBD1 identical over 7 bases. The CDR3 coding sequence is TGTGCCAGCAGCGGGCAGGGGGTCTACGAGCAGTACTTC. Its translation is CASSGQGVYEQYF.